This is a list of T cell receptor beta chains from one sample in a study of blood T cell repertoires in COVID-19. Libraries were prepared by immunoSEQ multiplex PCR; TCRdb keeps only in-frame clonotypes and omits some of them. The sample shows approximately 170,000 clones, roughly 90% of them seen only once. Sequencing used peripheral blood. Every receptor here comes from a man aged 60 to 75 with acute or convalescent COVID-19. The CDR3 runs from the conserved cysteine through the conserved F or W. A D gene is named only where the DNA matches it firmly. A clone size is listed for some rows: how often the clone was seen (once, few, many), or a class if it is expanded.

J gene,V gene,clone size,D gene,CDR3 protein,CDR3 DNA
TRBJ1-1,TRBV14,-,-,CASSQDLLNTEAFF,TGTGCCAGCAGCCAAGACCTGTTGAACACTGAAGCTTTCTTT
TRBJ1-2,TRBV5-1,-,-,CASSRLPGDLYGYTF,TGCGCCAGCAGCCGACTCCCAGGGGACCTTTATGGCTACACCTTC
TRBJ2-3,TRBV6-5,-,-,CASSPNSADTQYF,TGTGCCAGCAGCCCAAACTCGGCAGATACGCAGTATTTT
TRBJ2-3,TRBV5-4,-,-,CASSLAKGGSTDTQYF,TGTGCCAGCAGCTTGGCCAAGGGGGGGTCCACAGATACGCAGTATTTT
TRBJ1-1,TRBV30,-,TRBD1,CAWARGQVTEAFF,TGTGCCTGGGCCAGGGGGCAGGTCACTGAAGCTTTCTTT
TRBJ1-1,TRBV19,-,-,CASNKAGMNTEAFF,TGTGCCAGTAATAAAGCAGGCATGAACACTGAAGCTTTCTTT
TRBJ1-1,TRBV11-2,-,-,CASSLAPQTGLFHTEAFF,TGTGCCAGCAGCTTAGCCCCTCAAACAGGGCTATTTCACACTGAAGCTTTCTTT
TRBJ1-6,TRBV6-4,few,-,CASSDKEGQGVKGSPLHF,TGTGCCAGCAGTGACAAAGAAGGACAAGGGGTAAAGGGTTCACCCCTCCACTTT
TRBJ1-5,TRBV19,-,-,CARILPGKHQPQHF,TGTGCCAGGATCCTTCCGGGGAAGCATCAGCCCCAGCATTTT
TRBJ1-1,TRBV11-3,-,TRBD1,CASSWDRANTEAFF,TGTGCCAGCAGCTGGGACAGGGCGAACACTGAAGCTTTCTTT
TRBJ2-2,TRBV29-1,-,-,CSVGSLQGGELFF,TGCAGCGTTGGAAGCCTACAGGGCGGGGAGCTGTTTTTT
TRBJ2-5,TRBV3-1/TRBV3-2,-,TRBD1,CASSLTGVQETQYF,TGTGCCAGCAGCCTGACAGGGGTCCAAGAGACCCAGTACTTC
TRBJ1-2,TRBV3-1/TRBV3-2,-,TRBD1,CASQGASSSGYTF,TGTGCCAGCCAGGGGGCGTCGTCTTCTGGCTACACCTTC